The clone carrying this T cell receptor (beta chain) was detected only a few times. Its antigen remains unidentified. The data were taken from a study of T cells after yellow fever vaccination. Germline assignment: CDR1 SEHNR and CDR2 FQNEAQ (reference sequence). V lost 2 bases to trimming and J lost 2 bases; unmatched junction nucleotides: 3. This CDR3 is 14 amino acids long. TCRdb called the 5' RACE reads again in MiXCR, with one record for every CDR3 protein. Here the sample spans approximately 550,000 distinct CDR3 sequences, around an eighth being singletons. Study findings and constraints: By day 5 rather than day 15, the secondary response had peaked, though it was weaker. Any FACS-sorted repertoire could hold abundant clonotypes that contaminate it from the bulk population. Clones from primary vaccination mostly reappeared after the booster (about 97% CD4, about 85% CD8). The appearance of a small share of clonotypes in both CD4 and CD8 compartments was observed.

The origin of this receptor is a man aged 30-40 years who received the YFV17D yellow fever vaccine. The sequenced sample was PBMCs, obtained on the day of the yellow fever booster vaccination. The chain uses TRBV7-9 and TRBJ2-7, with 7 bases identical to TRBD2. The CDR3 loop is CASSLKTSTYEQYF. The CDR3 nucleotides read TGTGCCAGCAGCTTAAAGACTAGCACCTACGAGCAGTACTTC.